This T cell receptor beta chain was documented in a study of beta chain features in type 1 diabetes. The study reverse transcribed the entire isolated RNA, so it sequenced expressed TCRB transcripts. Sequenced naive, central memory and regulatory T cell samples produced an average of roughly 3.5 million reads. Assay: immunoSEQ multiplex PCR; the TCRdb copy retains only in-frame clones and omits some. In the table there are around 260,000 clones, about 24% of which are singletons. This clone was detected only a few times. Its specificity is unknown. Study outcomes and limitations: TCRB CDR3s were moderately but significantly shorter in Type 1 diabetes patients in all four CD4+ subsets. Fewer junction insertions and more nucleotide deletions appeared in type 1 diabetes patients. There was a possibility that cDNA sequencing over-represented cells with high TCR expression.

The V gene's germline CDR1 is MNHEY and CDR2 SVGAGI. V dropped 2 bases and J dropped 1 base, with 13 bases sitting between them. The CDR3 consists of 16 residues. The sample consisted of naive CD4+ T cells from blood. The sequence came from a woman between 25 and 40 years old with type 1 diabetes. This chain links TRBV6-5 with TRBJ2-3, with a tentative D call TRBD2 (5 bases). The CDR3 is CASSYPAGSGTDTQYF. In nucleotides, the CDR3 is TGTGCCAGCAGTTACCCGGCTGGTAGCGGCACAGATACGCAGTATTTT.